This T cell receptor beta chain is drawn from a study of control samples from healthy donors and cancer patients. Libraries were prepared by immunoSEQ multiplex PCR; TCRdb keeps only in-frame clonotypes and omits some of them. The sample contains about 120,000 clones, more than 75% of which appear only once. Germline CDR1 and CDR2: SGHNT and YENEEA. The CDR3 length is 16 residues. V gave up 1 base and J gave up 2 bases, with 14 bases separating them. The source is a man aged 30 to 39 in good health. The V gene is TRBV11-3, the J gene TRBJ2-5; tentatively, D is TRBD1 or TRBD2 (5 bases each). Sequenced material: blood. For the CDR3, the DNA is TGTGCCAGCAGCTTAGTGTTCGGGACGGAACAAGAGACCCAGTACTTC. Its translation: CASSLVFGTEQETQYF.